This TCR beta chain appears in the sequencing data of a study of blood T cell repertoires in COVID-19 (dated by TCRdb to 2018 to 2021). With respect to the entire study: Collaborator samples came from the United States, Italy and Spain and covered acute and convalescent phases of COVID-19. A de-identified subject ID, COVID-19 status, age in years and sex were almost always included in the sample metadata. Subjects who had been exposed to COVID-19, were actively infected with it, or had recovered from it provided the deeply sampled blood TCRbeta repertoires that made up the dataset. The prospective study material was composed of cDNA or gDNA derived from T cells, B-cell-depleted T cells, or PBMCs. The samples were drawn from the first 160 participants of the ongoing ImmuneRACE study and from some 1,300 subjects provided by 6 global collaborators. HLA class I and class II types, where available, came from metadata supplied by the sample provider rather than from assay-based typing. The repertoires were released in a freely available public database intended as a resource for research on the immune response to SARS-CoV-2.

Each collaborating institution followed its own protocols to collect whole blood in K2EDTA tubes. Collaborator samples were shipped for TCRbeta analysis as frozen whole blood, isolated PBMCs, or DNA extracted from either sample type. Points the paper makes about the study in general: Clinical and demographic metadata were provided uncurated, with the amount varying by source and participant.

TCRbeta CDR3 regions were amplified from genomic DNA by means of the immunoSEQ Assay, a bias-controlled multiplex PCR. In the authors' own workflow: The number of nucleated cells in each sample was estimated from the amplification of reference gene primers within the assay. To quantify the absolute abundance of each unique TCRbeta CDR3 rearrangement, sequence reads were collapsed and filtered. For each sample, productive Simpson clonality was calculated as the square root of Simpson's diversity index across productive rearrangements. Imported from immuneACCESS, the table was reduced by TCRdb to in-frame sequences with V and J called. These copies leave out some clones; in studies compared against another copy, an unresolved V gene accounts for under half, and the cause of the remainder is not known. V, J and clone size are taken as reported in that table, and D and trimming were inferred from the DNA itself. This sample gives roughly 250,000 clones in total; roughly four fifths of them show up just once. In total, the top ten clones hold roughly an eighth of the sample.

A single count supports this clone. The target of this receptor is not known. Per-base qualities were not stored, and no clone one base away is much larger. This TCR derives from a woman aged 60-70 years with active or convalescent COVID-19. The sample was peripheral blood.

The CDR3 reads CASSYQGRNTEAFF. The nucleotide sequence is TGTGCCAGCAGCTATCAGGGGCGGAACACTGAAGCTTTCTTT. The rearranged segments are TRBV7-2 and TRBJ1-1; a tentative D match to TRBD1 spans 6 bases. Its CDR3 holds 14 amino acids, cysteine through phenylalanine. Of all the DNA, just the CDR3 is kept, 42 bases in frame from base 1. The trim is 4 bases for V and 1 base for J, with a gap of 10 bases between the germline ends. The germline V gene supplies CDR1 SGHTA and CDR2 FQGNSA.